These 10 T cell receptor beta chains share one sample of origin, sequenced in a study of shared clonotypes between healthy human individuals. Only in-frame clones appear in the TCRdb table, and some are missing; sequencing was by immunoSEQ multiplex PCR. The sample lists hundreds of thousands of clones; 97% were seen once. The specimen sequenced was naive CD4+ T cells sorted from blood. Subset given: CD45RA+ positively selected. These receptors all stem from a woman aged 25 to 39 in good health.

The V gene is TRBV25-1, the J gene TRBJ1-5; D not resolved. This CDR3 is 14 amino acids long. The V gene lost 4 bases and the J gene lost 3 bases, with 10 bases spanning the gap. Looked up from germline, CDR1 is MGHDK and CDR2 is SYGVNS. CDR3 protein: CASSGPYYNQPQHF. CDR3 nucleotides: TGTGCCAGCAGTGGACCTTACTACAATCAGCCCCAGCATTTT.

This chain connects TRBV11-1 to TRBJ2-3; D call uncertain. V lost 2 bases, J lost 6 bases, and 9 bases lay in between. Germline values: CDR1 SGHAT, CDR2 FQDESV (reference sequence). This CDR3 comprises 13 residues. The CDR3 DNA is TGTGCCAGCAGCTTAACGATGGGGGATACGCAGTATTTT. Translating it yields CASSLTMGDTQYF.

The CDR3 DNA follows: TGTGCCAGCAGGACTGGGCCAGGGAACACCGGGGAGCTGTTTTTT. Translated, it gives CASRTGPGNTGELFF. J is TRBJ2-2 and V is TRBV7-2; no clear D gene. Trimming pared 6 bases from V and 1 base from J, leaving 12 bases between. Germline values: CDR1 SGHTA, CDR2 FQGNSA. The CDR3 contains 15 residues.

The genes are TRBV5-1 and TRBJ2-5, with 7 bases fitting TRBD2. V dropped 3 bases and J dropped 5; count of bases not matched to a gene: 13. Germline-derived CDR1 and CDR2 are SGHRS and YFSETQ. The CDR3 has 16 amino acids. In nucleotides, the CDR3 is TGCGCCAGCAGCTGGAAGTGGAGCGGGACTGGGGAGACCCAGTACTTC. It encodes CASSWKWSGTGETQYF.

The V and J genes are TRBV5-1 and TRBJ1-4; possible D gene TRBD1, 6 bases. Germline-derived CDR1 and CDR2 are SGHRS and YFSETQ. Trimming removed 3 bases from V and 4 bases from J, with 16 bases in between. The CDR3 extends over 16 amino acids. DNA for the CDR3: TGCGCCAGCAGCTGGACCGGGACAAGTAATAATGAAAAACTGTTTTTT. Amino acid sequence: CASSWTGTSNNEKLFF.

The CDR3 region is CAWIRNTEAFF. CDR3 nucleotides: TGTGCCTGGATTAGGAACACTGAAGCTTTCTTT. The V gene is TRBV30, the J gene TRBJ1-1, with unresolved D. The CDR3 covers 11 residues. Germline loops: CDR1 GTSNPN, CDR2 SVGIG (reference sequence). V gave up 4 bases and J gave up 1 base, with 4 bases separating them.

The genes are TRBV7-9 and TRBJ2-1; 10 nucleotides agree with TRBD1. This CDR3 is built from 15 residues. CDR1 and CDR2 (germline): SEHNR, FQNEAQ (reference sequence). The ends lost 7 bases at V and 5 bases at J; junction bases unmatched: 8. CDR3 in amino acids: CASNRRQGAHNEQFF. DNA for the CDR3: TGTGCCAGCAACCGCCGACAGGGGGCCCACAATGAGCAGTTCTTC.

The gene calls are TRBV28 and TRBJ1-4; TRBD1 is a possible D gene (6 bases). The CDR3 totals 15 residues. V shed 5 bases and J shed 2 bases, with 12 bases lying between them. The germline CDR1 and CDR2 sequences are MDHEN and SYDVKM. As DNA, the CDR3 is TGTGCCAGCAGTCCTAGGGGGAGGACTAATGAAAAACTGTTTTTT. It codes for CASSPRGRTNEKLFF.

The V and J genes are TRBV5-1 and TRBJ2-7; D not resolved. The CDR3 totals 14 residues. The ends were cut back, 4 bases at V and 1 base at J, with 12 bases in the middle. Germline lookup yields CDR1 SGHRS and CDR2 YFSETQ. The DNA of the CDR3 is TGCGCCAGCAGCCAATCGATAGGTTCCTACGAGCAGTACTTC. Protein sequence: CASSQSIGSYEQYF.

The V gene is TRBV5-1, the J gene TRBJ1-2; D is possibly TRBD1 (6 bases). Trimming pared 2 bases from V and 2 bases from J, leaving 13 bases between. The length of the CDR3 is 15 residues. Per the germline V gene, CDR1 is SGHRS and CDR2 is YFSETQ. CDR3 DNA sequence: TGCGCCAGCAGCTTCATTGGGCAGGGGAACTATGGCTACACCTTC. This sequence encodes CASSFIGQGNYGYTF.